Below, 28 T cell receptor beta chains from the same sample are listed, as sequenced in a study of blood T cell repertoires in COVID-19. Assay: immunoSEQ multiplex PCR; the TCRdb copy retains only in-frame clones and omits some. The sample comprises a few hundred thousand clones, around 83% of which are singletons, and over 7% rests with the top ten. The sequenced material came from peripheral blood. These receptors originate from a woman older than 75 with COVID-19, enrolled during active disease.

CDR3 coding DNA: TGTGCCAGCAGCTTAGGCGGGGGCGGACCTCATGAGCAGTTCTTC. It yields the protein CASSLGGGGPHEQFF. The chain couples TRBV11-2 to TRBJ2-1, with D perhaps TRBD2 (7 bases). The CDR3 contains 15 residues. The germline V gene has CDR1 SGHAT and CDR2 FQNNGV. V lost 1 base, J lost 8 bases, and 15 bases lay in between. The variable domain in full, completed from reference TRBV11-2 and TRBJ2-1, reads EAGVAQSPRYKIIEKRQSVAFWCNPISGHATLYWYQQILGQGPKLLIQFQNNGVVDDSQLPKDRFSAERLKGVDSTLKIQPAKLEDSAVYLCASSLGGGGPHEQFFGPGTRLTVL.

This chain uses TRBV6-5 with TRBJ1-1; D may be TRBD1 (5 bases). The CDR3 loop spans 16 amino acids. Trimming took off 4 bases at V and 4 bases at J, with 19 bases between the two ends. Germline V gene data show CDR1 as MNHEY and CDR2 as SVGAGI. The DNA of the CDR3 is TGTGCCAGCAGTTCGTCTCCTACAAGGACAACCACTGAAGCTTTCTTT. This encodes CASSSSPTRTTTEAFF.

Concerning this clone: The sample carries other DNA sequences with the same CDR3. The V call is TRBV9, the J call TRBJ2-5; D gene uncertain. With 1 base removed from V and 3 bases from J, the gap between germline ends came to 7 bases. This CDR3 is built from 13 residues. The germline V gene encodes CDR1 SGDLS and CDR2 YYNGEE. CDR3 sequence: CASSVSPEETQYF. The CDR3 DNA is TGTGCCAGCAGCGTATCGCCAGAAGAGACCCAGTACTTC.

The genes are TRBV5-5 and TRBJ1-2; TRBD1 might be the D (5 bases). Germline V gives CDR1 SGHKS, CDR2 YYEKEE (reference sequence). V gave up 4 bases and J gave up 1 base, with 17 bases separating them. The CDR3 runs to 16 residues. CDR3: CASSPLRQLLNYGYTF. CDR3 nucleotide sequence: TGTGCCAGCAGCCCCCTCCGACAGCTACTTAACTATGGCTACACCTTC.

The sample holds a few counts of this clone. This chain links TRBV29-1 with TRBJ1-2; D is unclear. V was pared by 5 bases and J by 5 bases, with 12 bases between. The V gene's germline CDR1 is SQVTM and CDR2 ANQGSEA. CDR3 length equals 12 residues. The CDR3 reads CSVRAGEYGYTF. CDR3 DNA: TGCAGCGTTCGGGCGGGAGAGTATGGCTACACCTTC.

This clone was recorded a few times. The chain carries TRBV6-4 and TRBJ1-5; D is perhaps TRBD1 (6 bases). V gave up 6 bases and J gave up 2 bases, with 11 bases separating them. CDR3 size: 14 residues. Germline CDR1 and CDR2: MRHNA and SNTAGT. The CDR3, as DNA: TGTGCCAGCAGAGGGGGTCCAGGCAATCAGCCCCAGCATTTT. Translating gives CASRGGPGNQPQHF.

This clone was counted between two and nine times. This chain connects TRBV7-9 to TRBJ2-4; TRBD1 might be the D (5 bases). The V end was cut by 0 bases, the J end by 0 bases, with 9 bases between. Looked up from germline, CDR1 is SEHNR and CDR2 is FQNEAQ (reference sequence). This CDR3 spans 16 amino acids. The CDR3 nucleotides are TGTGCCAGCAGCTTAGCATTAGGGGTAGCCAAAAACATTCAGTACTTC. It yields the protein CASSLALGVAKNIQYF.

This clone has at least ten counts. The genes are TRBV29-1 and TRBJ1-1; 8 bases map to TRBD1. Germline CDR1 reads SQVTM; CDR2 reads ANQGSEA. V shed 3 bases, J shed 8 bases, and the junction held 2 bases outside the gene matches. CDR3 length: 11 amino acids. The CDR3 coding sequence is TGCAGCGTTGACTGGACAGGGGAAGCTTTCTTT. Translation: CSVDWTGEAFF.

The V call is TRBV5-4, the J call TRBJ1-2, with D maybe TRBD1 (6 bases). Germline lookup yields CDR1 SGHNT and CDR2 YYREEE (reference sequence). This CDR3 contains 17 residues. Deletions cut 5 bases from V and 2 bases from J, with 22 bases between. CDR3 in DNA: TGTGCCAGCAGGTTCAGGGGAGCTCGGAGAGACAACTATGGCTACACCTTC. This sequence encodes CASRFRGARRDNYGYTF.

The CDR3 nucleotides are TGCAGTGCTAGGGAGGACACTGAAGCTTTCTTT. This gives the protein CSAREDTEAFF. The rearrangement uses TRBV20-1 and TRBJ1-1; D ambiguous. The CDR3 contains 11 residues. Trimming pared 3 bases from V and 3 bases from J, leaving 5 bases between. CDR1 DFQATT and CDR2 SNEGSKA come from the germline V gene (reference sequence).

The gene calls are TRBV4-2 and TRBJ2-2; 15 bases fit TRBD2. The germline V gene has CDR1 LGHNA and CDR2 YNFKEQ. CDR3 length: 16 amino acids. Losses at the gene ends were 4 bases for V and 5 bases for J; bases not matched to a gene: 2. In nucleotides, the CDR3 is TGTGCCAGCAGCCCTGGGACTAGCGGGAGGACCGGGGAGCTGTTTTTT. Translation gives CASSPGTSGRTGELFF.

The chain carries TRBV5-1 and TRBJ1-1; TRBD1 aligns across 10 bases. V shed 4 bases and J 0 bases; nucleotides not matched to a gene: 6. There are 16 residues in the CDR3. Per the germline V gene, CDR1 is SGHRS and CDR2 is YFSETQ. As DNA, the CDR3 is TGCGCCAGCAGCCTGGACAGGGGGGGAATGAACACTGAAGCTTTCTTT. Its translation: CASSLDRGGMNTEAFF.

This clone was found once. The gene calls are TRBV5-1 and TRBJ1-3; 7 nucleotides line up with TRBD1. This CDR3 contains 17 residues. Losses at the gene ends were 4 bases for V and 0 bases for J; bases not matched to a gene: 10. Looked up from germline, CDR1 is SGHRS and CDR2 is YFSETQ. CDR3 loop: CASSPTGNGYSGNTIYF. The CDR3, as DNA: TGCGCCAGCAGCCCGACAGGGAATGGATACTCTGGAAACACCATATATTTT.

The chain is built from TRBV5-4 and TRBJ1-2; TRBD1 matches at 7 bases. This CDR3 contains 15 residues. In germline, CDR1 is SGHNT, CDR2 YYREEE (reference sequence). V shed 4 bases, J shed 6 bases, and the junction held 12 bases outside the gene matches. For the CDR3, the DNA is TGTGCCAGCAGCCCTCAGCCAGGGGGAAGGAATGGCTACACCTTC. Its protein is CASSPQPGGRNGYTF.

This rearrangement joins TRBV2 to TRBJ1-4; tentatively, D is TRBD1 (5 bases). Germline-derived CDR1 and CDR2 are SNHLY and FYNNEI. The length of the CDR3 is 15 residues. The V end lost 7 bases, the J end lost 5 bases, and 17 bases lay between the germline ends. The CDR3 sequence: CASNNPGRENEKLFF. In DNA, the CDR3 is TGTGCCAGCAACAACCCGGGCAGGGAAAATGAAAAACTGTTTTTT. The whole variable domain, filled in from reference TRBV2 and TRBJ1-4, reads EPEVTQTPSHQVTQMGQEVILRCVPISNHLYFYWYRQILGQKVEFLVSFYNNEISEKSEIFDDQFSVERPDGSNFTLKIRSTKLEDSAMYFCASNNPGRENEKLFFGSGTQLSVL.

Note on this clone: One end of the junction is discordant with germline, which a read error may explain. The rearrangement joins TRBV19 to TRBJ2-2; 12 bases are shared with TRBD2. The CDR3 has 15 residues. The germline V gene encodes CDR1 LNHDA and CDR2 SQIVND (reference sequence). The CDR3 DNA reads as TGTGCCAGTAGCACTAGCGGGAGGAACCCCGGGGAGCTGTTTTTT. Its protein product is CASSTSGRNPGELFF.

DNA for the CDR3: TGTGCCAGCAGCTTAGCAGGGGGCCAGTACTTC. Its translation: CASSLAGGQYF. The genes are TRBV7-2 and TRBJ2-5; D possibly corresponds to TRBD1 (6 bases). The CDR3 totals 11 residues. Germline CDR1 reads SGHTA; CDR2 reads FQGNSA. V dropped 0 bases and J dropped 10 bases, with 6 bases sitting between them. The full variable domain, with the rest looked up from reference TRBV7-2 and TRBJ2-5, is GAGVSQSPSNKVTEKGKDVELRCDPISGHTALYWYRQSLGQGLEFLIYFQGNSAPDKSGLPSDRFSAERTGGSVSTLTIQRTQQEDSAVYLCASSLAGGQYFGPGTRLLVL.

V gene TRBV13 combines with J gene TRBJ1-4; D unresolved. CDR1 and CDR2 (germline): PRHDT, FYEKMQ (reference sequence). CDR3 length: 12 residues. V was trimmed by 5 bases and J by 5 bases, leaving 6 bases between them. This chain's CDR3 is CASSPRNEKLFF. In nucleotides, the CDR3 is TGTGCCAGCAGCCCTAGGAATGAAAAACTGTTTTTT.

The chain combines TRBV7-8 with TRBJ1-2; TRBD1 agrees at 7 bases. The CDR3 extends over 14 amino acids. Germline CDR1 SGHVS, CDR2 FQNEAQ. V shed 1 base, J shed 6 bases, and the junction held 5 bases outside the gene matches. CDR3 residues: CASSLVRGSHGYTF. The CDR3 nucleotides are TGTGCCAGCAGCTTAGTCAGGGGGTCCCATGGCTACACCTTC.

The chain joins TRBV18 to TRBJ1-1; 10 nucleotides align to TRBD1. Germline trimming cut 7 bases from V and 6 bases from J; bases unmatched to any gene: 8. Germline V lookup: CDR1 KGHSH, CDR2 LQKENI. The CDR3 contains 14 residues. CDR3 sequence (DNA): TGTGCCAGCTTCAAGGGACAGGGGACCCCTGAAGCTTTCTTT. Translating it yields CASFKGQGTPEAFF.

The V gene is TRBV21-1, the J gene TRBJ2-2; the DNA was not used to check the table's D call, TRBD2. TRBV21-1 is a pseudogene. CDR3 length equals 17 residues. CDR3 coding DNA: TGTGCCAGCAGCAAAGAGGGACTAGCGACCAACACCGGGGAGCTGTTTTTT. Its protein is CASSKEGLATNTGELFF.

CDR3 bases: TGCGCCAGCAGCCTGGGGGGCTTCATGAACACTGAAGCTTTCTTT. Its translation: CASSLGGFMNTEAFF. The chain combines TRBV5-1 with TRBJ1-1; TRBD1 might be the D (6 bases). The CDR3 runs to 15 residues. Looked up from germline, CDR1 is SGHRS and CDR2 is YFSETQ. V lost 4 bases and J lost 0, with 13 bases in between.

The chain couples TRBV14 to TRBJ1-4; TRBD1 agrees at 7 bases. Germline lookup yields CDR1 SGHDN and CDR2 FVKESK. The ends lost 0 bases at V and 5 bases at J; junction bases unmatched: 9. There are 17 residues in the CDR3. The CDR3 region is CASSQESWGQMNEKLFF. CDR3 DNA sequence: TGTGCCAGCAGCCAAGAAAGTTGGGGACAGATGAATGAAAAACTGTTTTTT.

The J gene is TRBJ1-4, the V gene TRBV7-9; 9 positions agree with TRBD1. Germline assignment: CDR1 SEHNR and CDR2 FQNEAQ (reference sequence). CDR3 size: 16 residues. V was clipped by 3 bases and J by 8 bases; unmatched bases: 10. In DNA form, the CDR3 reads TGTGCCAGCAGCTTCCACACCGGGACAGGGAACGAAAAACTGTTTTTT. Translating gives CASSFHTGTGNEKLFF.

The chain uses TRBV5-1 and TRBJ1-1, with 8 bases identical to TRBD1. This CDR3 has 14 amino acids. The junction had 6 bases not matched to a gene; V was cut back by 3 bases and J by 5 bases. Germline-derived CDR1 and CDR2 are SGHRS and YFSETQ. CDR3: CASSSRTGQTEAFF. CDR3 bases: TGCGCCAGCAGCTCAAGGACAGGGCAGACTGAAGCTTTCTTT.

The chain couples TRBV6-1 to TRBJ1-2; 9 nucleotides agree with TRBD1. Trimming cost V 1 base and J 0 bases; bases outside gene matches: 3. CDR3 length: 16 residues. Germline CDR1 reads MNHNS; CDR2 reads SASEGT. The CDR3 region has the DNA TGTGCCAGCAGTGAAGTCGGACAGGGGTCTAACTATGGCTACACCTTC. Residues: CASSEVGQGSNYGYTF.

The V call is TRBV19, the J call TRBJ2-1; 8 bases are a match to TRBD2. The CDR3 contains 15 residues. The junction had 5 bases not matched to a gene; V was cut back by 1 base and J by 6 bases. Germline V CDR1 and CDR2: LNHDA, SQIVND (reference sequence). CDR3 nucleotides: TGTGCCAGTAGTATAGTACGGGGGGGCCTCAATGAGCAGTTCTTC. Translation: CASSIVRGGLNEQFF.

This clone showed up just a few times. The CDR3 nucleotides read TGTGCCAGCAGCTTAGGTCAGGGATGGGACACTGAAGCTTTCTTT. Protein sequence: CASSLGQGWDTEAFF. This sequence joins TRBV7-9 and TRBJ1-1, with a tentative D call TRBD1 (5 bases). Germline CDR1 SEHNR, CDR2 FQNEAQ (reference sequence). V lost 1 base, J lost 3 bases, and 12 bases lay in between. The CDR3 is 15 residues long.